What follows are 28 T cell receptor beta chains derived from one specimen sequenced in a study of shared clonotypes between healthy human individuals. Repertoires were generated with immunoSEQ multiplex PCR, while TCRdb's copy carries only in-frame clones and drops some. The data hold around 600,000 clones, with about 97% observed a single time. What was sequenced was naive CD4+ T cells sorted from blood. As for subset: CD45RA+ positively selected. Source of these receptors: a young woman in good health.

The chain combines TRBV6-5 with TRBJ2-1; possibly TRBD1 for D (6 bases). The CDR3 has 15 residues. Germline loops: CDR1 MNHEY, CDR2 SVGAGI. Trimming cost V 6 bases and J 10 bases, with 22 bases left between them. CDR3 coding DNA: TGTGCCAGCAGCTCCTTGAAAGGGGGAATACTCGAGCAGTTCTTC. Protein product: CASSSLKGGILEQFF.

This clone showed up just once. V usage is TRBV6-5 and J usage is TRBJ2-1; tentative D call: TRBD2 (7 bases). Trimming cost V 5 bases and J 4 bases, with 12 bases left between them. The CDR3 runs to 14 residues. CDR1 is MNHEY and CDR2 is SVGAGI in the germline V gene. As DNA, the CDR3 is TGTGCCAGCAGTAGGGAGGGGGGTTACAATGAGCAGTTCTTC. Translating gives CASSREGGYNEQFF.

The chain carries TRBV5-1 and TRBJ1-2, with a possible D match to TRBD1 (5 bases). Trimming left V 1 base short and J 4 bases short, with 8 bases between. Germline lookup yields CDR1 SGHRS and CDR2 YFSETQ. The CDR3 runs to 13 residues. The CDR3 spells CASSLLGAYGYTF. The CDR3 DNA is TGCGCCAGCAGCTTGTTAGGGGCCTATGGCTACACCTTC.

The CDR3 region has the DNA TGCGCCAGCAGCCCAGGGACTAGCGGTACCAATGAGCAGTTCTTC. It is translated as CASSPGTSGTNEQFF. The chain joins TRBV5-1 to TRBJ2-1; 11 bases are shared with TRBD2. CDR3 length: 15 residues. Trimming removed 4 bases from V and 6 bases from J; junction bases left unmatched: 6. Germline assignment: CDR1 SGHRS and CDR2 YFSETQ.

The chain carries TRBV11-2 and TRBJ2-4, with D possibly matching TRBD2 (6 bases). The CDR3 runs to 14 residues. Trimming removed 0 bases from V and 7 bases from J, with 10 bases in between. In germline, CDR1 is SGHAT, CDR2 FQNNGV. CDR3 sequence reads: CASSLDSGMNIQYF. In nucleotides, the CDR3 is TGTGCCAGCAGCTTAGATAGCGGAATGAACATTCAGTACTTC.

This rearrangement joins TRBV27 to TRBJ1-1, with 7 bases identical to TRBD1. Per germline, CDR1 MNHEY and CDR2 SMNVEV (reference sequence). The CDR3 runs 15 residues. V was clipped by 2 bases and J by 4 bases; unmatched bases: 7. In DNA form, the CDR3 reads TGTGCCAGCAGTTTAGGTCGGACAGGTGGCACTGAAGCTTTCTTT. It translates to CASSLGRTGGTEAFF.

The chain uses TRBV28 and TRBJ2-5; possible D gene TRBD2, 5 bases. The J call is doubtful: the DNA matches TRBJ2-7 better. In germline, CDR1 is MDHEN, CDR2 SYDVKM. This CDR3 spans 17 amino acids. The CDR3: CASSFGYSRVSRGEQYF. Written as DNA, the CDR3 is TGTGCCAGCAGTTTTGGGTACTCCAGAGTCAGCCGGGGCGAGCAGTACTTC.

This rearrangement joins TRBV6-1 to TRBJ1-5; TRBD1 is a possible D gene (6 bases). The CDR3 is 13 amino acids. V lost 6 bases and J 6 bases, leaving 12 bases between the germline ends. Germline loops: CDR1 MNHNS, CDR2 SASEGT. CDR3 amino acids: CASRNRGGQPQHF. Written as DNA, the CDR3 is TGTGCCAGCAGAAACAGAGGGGGTCAGCCCCAGCATTTT.

The chain recombines TRBV7-2 with TRBJ1-3; TRBD1 matches 9 bases. The CDR3 is 18 residues long. Trimming removed 2 bases from V and 2 bases from J; junction bases left unmatched: 10. The V gene's germline CDR1 is SGHTA and CDR2 FQGNSA. CDR3 amino acids: CASSLILIQGATGNTIYF. The CDR3 nucleotides read TGTGCCAGCAGCTTAATACTCATACAGGGGGCAACTGGAAACACCATATATTTT.

The rearrangement joins TRBV28 to TRBJ2-5; 7 bases agree with TRBD2. The trim removed 6 bases at V and 2 bases at J, leaving 0 bases unmatched. The CDR3 extends over 12 amino acids. In germline, CDR1 is MDHEN, CDR2 SYDVKM. The CDR3 DNA reads as TGTGCCAGCAGGGGGGGGCAAGAGACCCAGTACTTC. This codes for CASRGGQETQYF.

On this clone: Other DNA sequences in this sample translate to the same CDR3. The rearrangement links TRBV28 to TRBJ1-3; 8 bases align to TRBD1. CDR1 is MDHEN and CDR2 is SYDVKM in the germline V gene. This CDR3 is 14 amino acids long. V lost 6 bases to trimming and J lost 2 bases; unmatched junction nucleotides: 3. CDR3 protein: CASSSTGAGNTIYF. CDR3 bases: TGTGCCAGCAGCTCGACAGGGGCTGGAAACACCATATATTTT.

The chain carries TRBV30 and TRBJ2-7; 7 bases line up with TRBD1. This CDR3 is built from 14 residues. CDR1 is GTSNPN, CDR2 SVGIG, per germline (reference sequence). CDR3: CASTRDSGTYEQYF. The CDR3 DNA reads TGTGCTTCGACCCGGGACAGTGGAACCTACGAGCAGTACTTC.

The V and J genes are TRBV28 and TRBJ2-1; TRBD2 matches 13 bases. Germline V gives CDR1 MDHEN, CDR2 SYDVKM. With 4 bases clipped from V and 3 bases from J, the junction kept 3 bases outside the gene matches. The CDR3 is 16 amino acids. The CDR3 spells CASSSGTSGIYNEQFF. The CDR3 DNA is TGTGCCAGCAGTTCTGGGACTAGCGGGATCTACAATGAGCAGTTCTTC.

CDR3 sequence: CASSLRTFRGSYEQYF. DNA of the CDR3: TGTGCCAGCAGTTTACGGACCTTCAGGGGCTCCTACGAGCAGTACTTC. The gene calls are TRBV28 and TRBJ2-7; possible D gene TRBD1, 6 bases. Per germline, CDR1 MDHEN and CDR2 SYDVKM. Trimming removed 2 bases at V and 0 bases at J, with 14 bases between. This CDR3 region has 16 residues.

The rearrangement links TRBV6-6 to TRBJ1-3; D not resolved. V gave up 4 bases and J gave up 0 bases, with 13 bases separating them. Germline V gene sequence: CDR1 MNHNY, CDR2 SVGAGI (reference sequence). The CDR3 extends over 16 amino acids. CDR3 protein: CASSSQSSSSGNTIYF. The CDR3, as DNA: TGTGCCAGCAGTTCCCAGTCCTCTAGCTCTGGAAACACCATATATTTT.

The rearrangement joins TRBV2 to TRBJ2-7; 12 bases are a match to TRBD2. The CDR3 loop spans 13 amino acids. The germline V gene has CDR1 SNHLY and CDR2 FYNNEI. V trimming: 8 bases; J trimming: 2 bases; junction bases outside the gene matches: 1. CDR3 sequence (DNA): TGTGCCAGCGGACTAGCGGGACCCTACGAGCAGTACTTC. As protein: CASGLAGPYEQYF. Full variable domain (rest looked up from reference TRBV2 and TRBJ2-7): EPEVTQTPSHQVTQMGQEVILRCVPISNHLYFYWYRQILGQKVEFLVSFYNNEISEKSEIFDDQFSVERPDGSNFTLKIRSTKLEDSAMYFCASGLAGPYEQYFGPGTRLTVT.

The chain combines TRBV11-2 with TRBJ2-1, with TRBD2 matching 8 bases. Germline trimming cut 5 bases from V and 4 bases from J; bases unmatched to any gene: 19. In germline, CDR1 is SGHAT, CDR2 FQNNGV. The CDR3 has 19 residues. CDR3 coding DNA: TGTGCCAGCAGCACCCGGACTTTAAGCGGGAGCGTGAGGTACAATGAGCAGTTCTTC. This translates into CASSTRTLSGSVRYNEQFF.

The V gene is TRBV5-1, the J gene TRBJ2-7; 9 nucleotides align to TRBD1. Germline V CDR1 and CDR2: SGHRS, YFSETQ. CDR3 length equals 17 residues. J gave up 3 bases and V 3 bases, and 13 bases lay outside the gene matches. The CDR3 coding sequence is TGCGCCAGCAGCTCAGGGTATCATCCGACAGGGGGCTACGAGCAGTACTTC. Translated, it gives CASSSGYHPTGGYEQYF.

For this clone: The junction shows a germline mismatch at one end, possibly a read error. V is TRBV7-2 and J is TRBJ1-5; unclear D gene. The germline V gene has CDR1 SGHTA and CDR2 FQGNSA. This CDR3 is 15 amino acids long. CDR3 in DNA: TGTGCCAGCAGCCTAGCCGCTCGGGTCGGTCAGCCCCAGCATTTT. This gives the protein CASSLAARVGQPQHF.

The chain joins TRBV28 to TRBJ2-1; TRBD2 matches at 10 bases. The trim removed 7 bases at V and 2 bases at J, leaving 8 bases unmatched. The CDR3 has 16 amino acids. CDR1 and CDR2 from the germline V gene are MDHEN and SYDVKM. CDR3 loop: CASTLAGYMAYNEQFF. CDR3 sequence (DNA): TGTGCCAGCACACTAGCGGGATATATGGCCTACAATGAGCAGTTCTTC.

The chain has TRBV2 and TRBJ1-4; D gene ambiguous. Germline values: CDR1 SNHLY, CDR2 FYNNEI. The V end lost 2 bases, the J end lost 10 bases, and 17 bases lay between the germline ends. The CDR3 extends over 15 amino acids. The CDR3 DNA reads as TGTGCCAGCAGTGAAATATCGGAACAGCCCGGAAAACTGTTTTTT. Translation gives CASSEISEQPGKLFF.

The CDR3 region has the DNA TGTGCCAGCAGCAAGGGTGACAGGGTAACTAATGAAAAACTGTTTTTT. Protein sequence: CASSKGDRVTNEKLFF. The V gene is TRBV21-1, the J gene TRBJ1-4; the table's D call, TRBD1, has no DNA check behind it. TRBV21-1 is given as a pseudogene. The CDR3 runs to 16 residues.

The chain joins TRBV6-5 to TRBJ2-1, with a weak D call TRBD2 (5 bases). This CDR3 is 15 amino acids long. Deletions cut 6 bases from V and 4 bases from J, with 16 bases between. The germline V gene encodes CDR1 MNHEY and CDR2 SVGAGI. CDR3 coding DNA: TGTGCCAGCAGCAACACGGGAAGAACTTACAATGAGCAGTTCTTC. Translation: CASSNTGRTYNEQFF.

The chain employs TRBV2 and TRBJ1-1; perhaps TRBD1 as D (6 bases). CDR3 size: 13 residues. Germline-derived CDR1 and CDR2 are SNHLY and FYNNEI. V was cut by 10 bases and J by 2 bases, with 14 bases left in between. The DNA for the CDR3 is TGTGCCATTAACGGACAGACAAACACTGAAGCTTTCTTT. This translates into CAINGQTNTEAFF.

Here the CDR3 DNA reads TGCGCCAGCAGCCAGGGGTGGCTAGCGGGTTCCTACGAGCAGTACTTC. It specifies CASSQGWLAGSYEQYF. V usage is TRBV4-1 and J usage is TRBJ2-7; 8 positions agree with TRBD2. Losses at the gene ends were 3 bases for V and 1 base for J; bases not matched to a gene: 8. The CDR3 has 16 amino acids. Germline V CDR1 and CDR2: MGHRA, YSYEKL.

The rearrangement joins TRBV7-8 to TRBJ2-2; D may be TRBD1 (5 bases). Germline-derived CDR1 and CDR2 are SGHVS and FQNEAQ. Deletions cut 3 bases from V and 0 bases from J, with 8 bases between. The CDR3 is 15 amino acids. CDR3 region: CASSLGPPNTGELFF. In nucleotides, the CDR3 is TGTGCCAGCAGCTTGGGGCCACCGAACACCGGGGAGCTGTTTTTT.

The rearrangement joins TRBV11-2 to TRBJ2-1; 8 nucleotides match TRBD2. V shed 1 base and J 5 bases; nucleotides not matched to a gene: 4. Germline V gene data show CDR1 as SGHAT and CDR2 as FQNNGV. The CDR3 covers 15 residues. In DNA form, the CDR3 reads TGTGCCAGCAGCTTAGCGGGAGGGCAGCACAATGAGCAGTTCTTC. It translates to CASSLAGGQHNEQFF.

The chain has TRBV15 and TRBJ2-5, with D possibly matching TRBD1 (6 bases). Trimming cost V 2 bases and J 4 bases, with 14 bases left between them. The CDR3 runs to 15 residues. Germline loops: CDR1 LNHNV, CDR2 YYDKDF (reference sequence). CDR3 loop: CATSRKQGWGETQYF. CDR3 nucleotide sequence: TGTGCCACCAGCAGAAAACAGGGCTGGGGAGAGACCCAGTACTTC.